These 3 T cell receptor beta chains were sequenced from one sample in a study of shared clonotypes between healthy human individuals. Libraries were prepared by immunoSEQ multiplex PCR; TCRdb keeps only in-frame clonotypes and omits some of them. The sample lists some 2.3 million clones, about 92% occurring once. Input material: naive CD4+ T cells from PBMCs. Sample subset: CD45RA+ positively selected. These receptors were obtained from a young man in good health. Some clones in this sample may be carry-over from other donors' samples.

This chain uses TRBV18 with TRBJ2-7; TRBD1 aligns across 7 bases. The length of the CDR3 is 14 residues. J was trimmed by 3 bases and V by 5 bases; bases with no gene match: 7. In germline, CDR1 is KGHSH, CDR2 LQKENI. The DNA for the CDR3 is TGTGCCAGCTCAGAGAGGACAGGCCTCTACGAGCAGTACTTC. It specifies CASSERTGLYEQYF.

The genes are TRBV11-2 and TRBJ1-1; D remains unclear. There are 14 residues in the CDR3. The V and J ends lost 1 base and 7 bases respectively, with 13 bases between them. The germline V gene has CDR1 SGHAT and CDR2 FQNNGV. The CDR3 DNA reads as TGTGCCAGCAGCTTAGGCGGCCCTTGGGGTGAAGCTTTCTTT. Translated, it gives CASSLGGPWGEAFF.

The chain couples TRBV28 to TRBJ2-5; 10 nucleotides match TRBD2. V dropped 8 bases and J dropped 3; count of bases not matched to a gene: 6. The CDR3 extends over 14 amino acids. Germline V gene data show CDR1 as MDHEN and CDR2 as SYDVKM. The DNA for the CDR3 is TGTGCCAGCTCGGGGCTAGCGGGAGAAGAGACCCAGTACTTC. Translation gives CASSGLAGEETQYF. The whole variable domain, remainder taken from reference TRBV28 and TRBJ2-5, is DVKVTQSSRYLVKRTGEKVFLECVQDMDHENMFWYRQDPGLGLRLIYFSYDVKMKEKGDIPEGYSVSREKKERFSLILESASTNQTSMYLCASSGLAGEETQYFGPGTRLLVL.